The next 25 T cell receptor beta chains were all read from a single sample in a study of cytomegalovirus exposure and HLA in healthy donors. The PCR employed 60 Vbeta primers together with 13 Jbeta primers. Assay used: immunoSEQ multiplex PCR; TCRdb lists only in-frame clones, some missing. The table includes about 120,000 clones, about 79% detected once. What was sequenced was PBMCs. These receptors originate from a man aged 25 to 40 in good health and CMV-seropositive.

Regarding this clone: Its ends do not fully match the called genes, so a read error is possible. The chain joins TRBV7-9 to TRBJ2-7, with D possibly being TRBD1 (6 bases). This CDR3 comprises 14 residues. Germline assignment: CDR1 SEHNR and CDR2 FQNEAQ (reference sequence). CDR3 bases: TGTTCCAGCAGCTTACGAGGGGGTGTGGACGAGCAGTACTTC. Residues: CSSSLRGGVDEQYF.

This chain connects TRBV4-1 to TRBJ2-3; 13 bases are a match to TRBD2. Germline V CDR1 and CDR2: MGHRA, YSYEKL. V was clipped by 4 bases and J by 2 bases; unmatched bases: 6. The CDR3 covers 17 residues. The CDR3 DNA follows: TGCGCCAGCAGCCCACGACTAGCGGGGGGCTACACAGATACGCAGTATTTT. Amino acid sequence: CASSPRLAGGYTDTQYF.

This clone came up a few times. This chain joins TRBV7-6 and TRBJ1-1; D call uncertain. Looked up from germline, CDR1 is SGHVS and CDR2 is FNYEAQ. Trimming cost V 1 base and J 5 bases, with 8 bases left between them. This CDR3 region has 13 residues. CDR3 nucleotide sequence: TGTGCCAGCAGCTTAGGGTACGGGACTGAAGCTTTCTTT. Encoded protein: CASSLGYGTEAFF. The variable domain in full, with the rest retrieved from reference TRBV7-6 and TRBJ1-1, is GAGVSQSPRYKVTKRGQDVALRCDPISGHVSLYWYRQALGQGPEFLTYFNYEAQQDKSGLPNDRFSAERPEGSISTLTIQRTEQRDSAMYRCASSLGYGTEAFFGQGTRLTVV.

The chain carries TRBV28 and TRBJ2-4, with TRBD1 identical over 11 bases. Trimming removed 5 bases from V and 6 bases from J; junction bases left unmatched: 9. The germline CDR1 and CDR2 sequences are MDHEN and SYDVKM. There are 16 residues in the CDR3. CDR3: CASSPGTGGGRNIQYF. The CDR3 region has the DNA TGTGCCAGCAGTCCTGGGACAGGGGGTGGTCGAAACATTCAGTACTTC.

The rearrangement joins TRBV4-2 to TRBJ1-3; maybe TRBD1 (5 bases). Trimming stripped 4 bases from V and 3 bases from J, with 16 bases between. Germline CDR1 and CDR2: LGHNA and YNFKEQ. There are 16 residues in the CDR3. As DNA, the CDR3 is TGTGCCAGCAGCCCTAATAATCGGGGGGATGGAAACACCATATATTTT. The encoded protein is CASSPNNRGDGNTIYF.

This clone is a singleton in its sample. The chain recombines TRBV4-3 with TRBJ2-3; 7 positions match TRBD2. J lost 1 base, V lost 1 base, and 5 bases had no gene match. The CDR3 runs to 16 residues. Per germline, CDR1 LGHNA and CDR2 YSLEER. The CDR3 here is CASSQVLSGGTDTQYF. DNA for the CDR3: TGCGCCAGCAGCCAAGTGCTGAGCGGGGGCACAGATACGCAGTATTTT.

This rearrangement joins TRBV11-2 to TRBJ2-5, with 9 nucleotides matching TRBD1. CDR1 and CDR2 (germline): SGHAT, FQNNGV. V gave up 5 bases and J gave up 14 bases; unmatched junction bases: 21. The CDR3 spans 16 residues. The CDR3 loop is CASSHDGQPAGQGVYF. CDR3 bases: TGTGCCAGCAGCCACGACGGGCAGCCGGCGGGACAGGGTGTCTACTTC.

The genes are TRBV29-1 and TRBJ2-1; D gene ambiguous. The germline V gene has CDR1 SQVTM and CDR2 ANQGSEA. Trimming cost V 5 bases and J 0 bases, with 8 bases left between them. CDR3 size: 13 residues. DNA for the CDR3: TGCAGCGTTATTCCCCACTCCTACAATGAGCAGTTCTTC. This codes for CSVIPHSYNEQFF.

The rearrangement uses TRBV10-3 and TRBJ1-2; TRBD1 matches at 7 bases. The length of the CDR3 is 14 residues. J was trimmed by 2 bases and V by 9 bases; bases with no gene match: 9. Germline V lookup: CDR1 ENHRY, CDR2 SYGVKD. The DNA of the CDR3 is TGTGCCATACTACAGGGGAATGCAAACTATGGCTACACCTTC. Its protein product is CAILQGNANYGYTF.

The table lists this clone with a count of one. This chain joins TRBV19 and TRBJ2-7, with D possibly TRBD1 on 5 matching bases. The germline CDR1 and CDR2 sequences are LNHDA and SQIVND (reference sequence). The CDR3 totals 16 residues. Trimming took off 3 bases at V and 0 bases at J, with 15 bases between the two ends. CDR3 DNA sequence: TGTGCCAGTAGTATTACGGCGGCAGGGCACTCCTACGAGCAGTACTTC. Translation: CASSITAAGHSYEQYF. Together with reference TRBV19 and TRBJ2-7, the CDR3 gives the full variable domain: DGGITQSPKYLFRKEGQNVTLSCEQNLNHDAMYWYRQDPGQGLRLIYYSQIVNDFQKGDIAEGYSVSREKKESFPLTVTSAQKNPTAFYLCASSITAAGHSYEQYFGPGTRLTVT.

The V and J genes are TRBV27 and TRBJ2-1, with 7 bases identical to TRBD2. Germline V gives CDR1 MNHEY, CDR2 SMNVEV (reference sequence). Trimming cost V 4 bases and J 2 bases; bases outside gene matches: 11. The CDR3 runs to 17 residues. CDR3 sequence reads: CASSSSRGAGTYNEQFF. In DNA, the CDR3 is TGTGCCAGCAGTTCCTCCCGGGGAGCGGGGACCTACAATGAGCAGTTCTTC.

This clone was found once. The chain carries TRBV28 and TRBJ1-1; D gene ambiguous. V dropped 3 bases and J dropped 4 bases, with 3 bases sitting between them. The CDR3 consists of 11 residues. Per germline, CDR1 MDHEN and CDR2 SYDVKM. CDR3 bases: TGTGCCAGCAGTTTCGGCACTGAAGCTTTCTTT. Translated: CASSFGTEAFF.

The chain has TRBV19 and TRBJ2-6; weak D call: TRBD2 (5 bases). CDR1 and CDR2 (germline): LNHDA, SQIVND (reference sequence). V lost 10 bases, J lost 0 bases, and 16 bases lay in between. The CDR3 extends over 16 amino acids. The CDR3 spells CATSSAGLSGANVLTF. The CDR3 DNA is TGTGCCACCAGTTCGGCGGGCCTCTCTGGGGCCAACGTCCTGACTTTC.

The rearrangement links TRBV27 to TRBJ1-1; TRBD1 agrees at 9 bases. J was trimmed by 7 bases and V by 3 bases; bases with no gene match: 6. The germline V gene encodes CDR1 MNHEY and CDR2 SMNVEV (reference sequence). The CDR3 consists of 14 residues. The CDR3 DNA reads TGTGCCAGCAGTTTTATACAGGGGGCCGTTGAAGCTTTCTTT. This sequence encodes CASSFIQGAVEAFF.

The rearrangement uses TRBV4-3 and TRBJ1-3; the D is unclear. Trimming pared 4 bases from V and 0 bases from J, leaving 7 bases between. There are 14 residues in the CDR3. Germline V gives CDR1 LGHNA, CDR2 YSLEER. In DNA, the CDR3 is TGCGCCAGCAGCCTACAGAGCTCTGGAAACACCATATATTTT. Its translation is CASSLQSSGNTIYF.

The V and J genes are TRBV11-3 and TRBJ2-6; D gene uncertain. The germline gives CDR1 SGHNT, CDR2 YENEEA. This CDR3 region has 17 residues. Trimming pared 1 base from V and 0 bases from J, leaving 10 bases between. This chain's CDR3 is CASSLVGASSGANVLTF. The CDR3 nucleotides are TGTGCCAGCAGCTTAGTAGGAGCCAGCTCTGGGGCCAACGTCCTGACTTTC.

The chain couples TRBV6-1 to TRBJ2-7, with TRBD1 as a possible D gene (6 bases). The length of the CDR3 is 13 residues. V was shortened by 8 bases and J by 0 bases, with 11 bases between the two germline ends. Germline V gene sequence: CDR1 MNHNS, CDR2 SASEGT. CDR3 nucleotide sequence: TGTGCCAGCCCGGGACAACTCTCCTACGAGCAGTACTTC. Translation gives CASPGQLSYEQYF.

The J gene is TRBJ2-5, the V gene TRBV28, with 8 nucleotides matching TRBD2. In germline, CDR1 is MDHEN, CDR2 SYDVKM. The CDR3 spans 15 residues. V gave up 3 bases and J gave up 2 bases; unmatched junction bases: 5. The CDR3 DNA is TGTGCCAGCAGTTTTCTCGCGGGGGGACAAGAGACCCAGTACTTC. Translation gives CASSFLAGGQETQYF.

The chain is built from TRBV4-1 and TRBJ2-1, with 8 positions matching TRBD2. The V segment lost 1 base and the J segment 6 bases; nucleotides outside the gene matches: 14. The CDR3 totals 18 residues. Germline V lookup: CDR1 MGHRA, CDR2 YSYEKL. CDR3 DNA: TGCGCCAGCAGCCAAGTAATAGGCCAGCGGGAGAGGGGCAATGAGCAGTTCTTC. Amino acids: CASSQVIGQRERGNEQFF.

This chain links TRBV18 with TRBJ2-5, with D possibly being TRBD1 (5 bases). Trimming took 0 bases from V and 2 from J, leaving 10 bases between them. The CDR3 length is 15 residues. The germline V gene has CDR1 KGHSH and CDR2 LQKENI. The CDR3 DNA is TGTGCCAGCTCACCACCGATAAGGGGACAAGAGACCCAGTACTTC. Translation gives CASSPPIRGQETQYF.

This chain joins TRBV30 and TRBJ2-2; possible D gene TRBD1, 5 bases. Germline lookup yields CDR1 GTSNPN and CDR2 SVGIG (reference sequence). The CDR3 runs to 14 residues. V dropped 4 bases and J dropped 6 bases, with 15 bases sitting between them. In nucleotides, the CDR3 is TGTGCCTGGACCCAGGCCAGGGTATCCGGGGAGCTGTTTTTT. Residues: CAWTQARVSGELFF.

Worth noting for this clone: The sample carries other DNA sequences with the same CDR3. The chain couples TRBV4-2 to TRBJ2-7, with 11 bases aligning to TRBD2. V shed 1 base, J shed 2 bases, and the junction held 1 base outside the gene matches. This CDR3 region has 15 residues. Germline V gene data show CDR1 as LGHNA and CDR2 as YNFKEQ. The CDR3 spells CASSQGLAGTYEQYF. DNA of the CDR3: TGTGCCAGCAGCCAAGGACTAGCGGGAACCTACGAGCAGTACTTC.

Only a few counts were recorded for this clone. At one boundary the junction diverges from the germline segment, which might be a read error. The CDR3 DNA is TGTGCCAGCAGCTCCCCCGGTACTAGCGGGAGCTTGCAAGGGACCCAGTACTTC. It yields the protein CASSSPGTSGSLQGTQYF. The chain combines TRBV11-1 with TRBJ2-5, with 11 bases fitting TRBD2. CDR3 length equals 18 residues. Germline assignment: CDR1 SGHAT and CDR2 FQDESV (reference sequence). Full variable domain (remainder filled in from reference TRBV11-1 and TRBJ2-5): EAEVAQSPRYKITEKSQAVAFWCDPISGHATLYWYRQILGQGPELLVQFQDESVVDDSQLPKDRFSAERLKGVDSTLKIQPAELGDSAMYLCASSSPGTSGSLQGTQYFGPGTRLLVL.

CDR3 region: CASSPGTGYEQYF. The CDR3 DNA follows: TGTGCCAGCAGCCCCGGGACAGGGTACGAGCAGTACTTC. The V and J genes are TRBV7-2 and TRBJ2-5; 9 positions match TRBD1. With the DNA end fitting TRBJ2-7 better, the J assignment may be wrong. The CDR3 length is 13 residues. Germline V lookup: CDR1 SGHTA, CDR2 FQGNSA.

The chain employs TRBV7-2 and TRBJ1-5; D ambiguous. Per germline, CDR1 SGHTA and CDR2 FQGNSA. V gave up 7 bases and J gave up 7 bases, with 17 bases separating them. This CDR3 has 14 amino acids. The CDR3 sequence: CASTLSGSQQPQHF. In DNA form, the CDR3 reads TGTGCCAGCACTTTAAGTGGATCACAGCAGCCCCAGCATTTT.